This entry features one T cell receptor beta chain sequence. The sample originates from a study of blood T cell repertoires in COVID-19. Study details: Spain, Italy and the United States supplied samples that represented acute and convalescent COVID-19. Sources were T cells, B-cell-depleted T cells, or PBMCs; the material itself was cDNA or gDNA.

In the authors' methods: Estimation of nucleated cell counts was performed using reference gene primer amplification. Sequenced by immunoSEQ multiplex PCR; TCRdb stores in-frame clones only, minus some. That table supplies the V and J calls and clone size; D and trimming were determined from the DNA. This table has about 300,000 clones, 85% to 90% appearing once. The J segment lost 4 bases and the V segment lost 5 bases, leaving 2 bases of the junction unmatched. The CDR3 covers 13 residues. Germline V gene data show CDR1 as SGHTA and CDR2 as FQGNSA. The receptor was isolated from a man aged 65 to 85 with acute or convalescent COVID-19. The rearrangement joins TRBV7-2 to TRBJ2-7; TRBD2 aligns across 10 bases. Input material: peripheral blood. The CDR3 reads CASSPAGGYEQYF. In DNA, the CDR3 is TGTGCCAGCAGCCCAGCGGGAGGGTACGAGCAGTACTTC.